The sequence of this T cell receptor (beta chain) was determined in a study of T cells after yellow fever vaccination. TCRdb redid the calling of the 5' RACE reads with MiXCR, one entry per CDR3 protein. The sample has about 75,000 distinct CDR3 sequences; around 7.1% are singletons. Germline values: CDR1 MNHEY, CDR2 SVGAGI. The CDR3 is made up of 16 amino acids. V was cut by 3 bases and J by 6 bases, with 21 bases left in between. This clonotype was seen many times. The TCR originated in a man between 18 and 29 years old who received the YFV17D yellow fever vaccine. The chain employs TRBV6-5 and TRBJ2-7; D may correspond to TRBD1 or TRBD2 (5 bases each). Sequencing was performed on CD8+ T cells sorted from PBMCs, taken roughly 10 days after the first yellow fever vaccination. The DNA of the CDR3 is TGTGCCAGCAGTTATGCCCTGAGGGGCTCAGTGAGCGAGCAGTACTTC. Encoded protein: CASSYALRGSVSEQYF.